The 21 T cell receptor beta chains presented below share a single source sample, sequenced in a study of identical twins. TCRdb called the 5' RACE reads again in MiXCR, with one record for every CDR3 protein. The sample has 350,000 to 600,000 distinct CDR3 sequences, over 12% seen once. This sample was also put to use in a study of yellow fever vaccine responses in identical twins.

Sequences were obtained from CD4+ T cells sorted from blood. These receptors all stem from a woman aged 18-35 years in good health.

As DNA, the CDR3 is TGCGCCAGCAGCTTGGAGGTGACATCAGAGACCCAGTACTTC. Amino acids: CASSLEVTSETQYF. The genes are TRBV5-1 and TRBJ2-5; the D is unclear. The CDR3 is made up of 14 amino acids. Germline values: CDR1 SGHRS, CDR2 YFSETQ. Trimming took 0 bases from V and 4 from J, leaving 10 bases between them.

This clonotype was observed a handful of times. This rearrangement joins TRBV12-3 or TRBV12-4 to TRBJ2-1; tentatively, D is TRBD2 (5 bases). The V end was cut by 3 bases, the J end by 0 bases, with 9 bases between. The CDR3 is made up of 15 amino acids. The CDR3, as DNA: TGTGCCAGCAGTTTTAGAAGCGGCTCCTACAATGAGCAGTTCTTC. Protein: CASSFRSGSYNEQFF.

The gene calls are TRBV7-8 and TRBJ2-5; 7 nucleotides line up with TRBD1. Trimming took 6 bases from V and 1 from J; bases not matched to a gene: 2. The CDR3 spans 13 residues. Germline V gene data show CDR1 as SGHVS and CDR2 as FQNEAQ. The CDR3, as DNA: TGTGCCAGCAGGACAGGGATCCAAGAGACCCAGTACTTC. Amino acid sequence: CASRTGIQETQYF.

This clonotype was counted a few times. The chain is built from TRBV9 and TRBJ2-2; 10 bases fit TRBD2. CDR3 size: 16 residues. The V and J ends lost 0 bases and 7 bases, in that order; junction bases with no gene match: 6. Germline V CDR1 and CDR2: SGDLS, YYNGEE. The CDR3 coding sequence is TGTGCCAGCAGCGTAGGCCCTAGCGGGGGCATCGGGGAGCTGTTTTTT. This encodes CASSVGPSGGIGELFF.

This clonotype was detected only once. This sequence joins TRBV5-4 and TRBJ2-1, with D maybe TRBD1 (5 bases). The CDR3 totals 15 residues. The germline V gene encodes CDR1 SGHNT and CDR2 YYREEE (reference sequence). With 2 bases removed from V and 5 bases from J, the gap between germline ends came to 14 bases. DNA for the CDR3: TGTGCCAGCAGCTTCTCCCCGACAGCACACAATGAGCAGTTCTTC. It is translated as CASSFSPTAHNEQFF.

CDR3 sequence: CATSRERGTEAFF. CDR3 in DNA: TGTGCCACCAGCAGAGAAAGGGGTACTGAAGCTTTCTTT. This rearrangement joins TRBV15 to TRBJ1-1; maybe TRBD1 (5 bases). Germline V lookup: CDR1 LNHNV, CDR2 YYDKDF (reference sequence). The CDR3 has 13 residues. Deletions cut 0 bases from V and 5 bases from J, with 7 bases between.

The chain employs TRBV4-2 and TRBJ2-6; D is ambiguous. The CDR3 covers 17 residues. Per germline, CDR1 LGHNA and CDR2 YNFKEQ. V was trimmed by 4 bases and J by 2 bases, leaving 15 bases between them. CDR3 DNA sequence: TGTGCCAGCAGCCCGGTAATTCGAGACACTGGGGCCAACGTCCTGACTTTC. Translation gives CASSPVIRDTGANVLTF.

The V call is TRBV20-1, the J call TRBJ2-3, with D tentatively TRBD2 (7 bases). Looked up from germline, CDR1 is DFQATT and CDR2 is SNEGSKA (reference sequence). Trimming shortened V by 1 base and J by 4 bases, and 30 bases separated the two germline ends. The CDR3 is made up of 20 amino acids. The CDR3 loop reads CSARADASGFQGHRPDTQYF. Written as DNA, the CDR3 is TGCAGTGCTAGAGCAGATGCTAGCGGATTCCAGGGACATCGTCCAGATACGCAGTATTTT.

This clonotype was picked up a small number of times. CDR3 protein: CASSQADRAQYF. The CDR3 DNA sequence: TGTGCCAGCAGCCAAGCAGATAGAGCCCAGTACTTC. The chain combines TRBV3-1 with TRBJ2-5, with D unresolved. The CDR3 spans 12 residues. The V end lost 1 base, the J end lost 9 bases, and 9 bases lay between the germline ends. The germline V gene has CDR1 LGHDT and CDR2 YNNKEL (reference sequence).

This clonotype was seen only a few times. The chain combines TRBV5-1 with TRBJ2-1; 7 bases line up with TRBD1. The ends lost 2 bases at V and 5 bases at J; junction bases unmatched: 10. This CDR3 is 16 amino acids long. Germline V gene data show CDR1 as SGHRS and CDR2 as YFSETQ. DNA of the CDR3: TGCGCCAGCAGCTTCAGAACAGGGGCTCTACACAATGAGCAGTTCTTC. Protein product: CASSFRTGALHNEQFF. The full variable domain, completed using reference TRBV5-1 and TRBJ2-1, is KAGVTQTPRYLIKTRGQQVTLSCSPISGHRSVSWYQQTPGQGLQFLFEYFSETQRNKGNFPGRFSGRQFSNSRSEMNVSTLELGDSALYLCASSFRTGALHNEQFFGPGTRLTVL.

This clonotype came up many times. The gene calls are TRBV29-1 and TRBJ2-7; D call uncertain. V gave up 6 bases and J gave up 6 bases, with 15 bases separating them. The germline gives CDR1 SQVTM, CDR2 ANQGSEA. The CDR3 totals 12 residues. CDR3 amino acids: CSVVDGPGEQYF. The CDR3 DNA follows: TGCAGCGTCGTGGACGGCCCGGGCGAGCAGTACTTC.

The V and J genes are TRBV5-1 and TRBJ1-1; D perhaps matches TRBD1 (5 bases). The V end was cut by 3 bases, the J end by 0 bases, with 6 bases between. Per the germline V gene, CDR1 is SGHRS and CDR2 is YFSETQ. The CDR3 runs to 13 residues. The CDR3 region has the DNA TGCGCCAGCAGCTCAGGGATGAACACTGAAGCTTTCTTT. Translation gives CASSSGMNTEAFF. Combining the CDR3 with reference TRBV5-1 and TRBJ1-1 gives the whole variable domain KAGVTQTPRYLIKTRGQQVTLSCSPISGHRSVSWYQQTPGQGLQFLFEYFSETQRNKGNFPGRFSGRQFSNSRSEMNVSTLELGDSALYLCASSSGMNTEAFFGQGTRLTVV.

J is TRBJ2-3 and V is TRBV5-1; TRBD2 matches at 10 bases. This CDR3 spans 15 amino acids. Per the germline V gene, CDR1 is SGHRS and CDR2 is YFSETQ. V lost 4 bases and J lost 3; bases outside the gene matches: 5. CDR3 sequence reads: CASSETSGVTDTQYF. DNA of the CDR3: TGCGCCAGCAGCGAAACTAGCGGGGTTACAGATACGCAGTATTTT.

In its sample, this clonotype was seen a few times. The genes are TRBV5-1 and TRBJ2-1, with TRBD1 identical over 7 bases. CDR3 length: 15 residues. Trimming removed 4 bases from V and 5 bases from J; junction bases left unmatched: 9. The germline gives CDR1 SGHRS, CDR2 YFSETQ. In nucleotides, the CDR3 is TGCGCCAGCAGCCCCGCGAGGGGGCCGGACAATGAGCAGTTCTTC. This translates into CASSPARGPDNEQFF.

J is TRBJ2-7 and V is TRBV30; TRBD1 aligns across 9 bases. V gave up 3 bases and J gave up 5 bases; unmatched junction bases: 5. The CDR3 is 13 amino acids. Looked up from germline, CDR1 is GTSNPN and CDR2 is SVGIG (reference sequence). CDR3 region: CAWRGQGTHEQYF. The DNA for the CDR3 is TGTGCCTGGAGGGGACAGGGTACCCACGAGCAGTACTTC.

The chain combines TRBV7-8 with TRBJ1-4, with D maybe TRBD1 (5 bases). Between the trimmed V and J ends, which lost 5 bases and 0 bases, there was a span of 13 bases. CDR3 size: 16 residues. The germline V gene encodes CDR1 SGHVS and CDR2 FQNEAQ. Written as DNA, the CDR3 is TGTGCCAGCAGCAGCCGGACATTTGCAACTAATGAAAAACTGTTTTTT. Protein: CASSSRTFATNEKLFF.

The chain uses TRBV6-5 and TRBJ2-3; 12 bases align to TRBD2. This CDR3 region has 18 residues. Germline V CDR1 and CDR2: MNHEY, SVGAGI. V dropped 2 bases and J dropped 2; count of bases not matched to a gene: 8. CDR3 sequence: CASSYTRLAGEDTDTQYF. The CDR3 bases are TGTGCCAGCAGTTACACAAGACTAGCGGGAGAGGACACAGATACGCAGTATTTT.

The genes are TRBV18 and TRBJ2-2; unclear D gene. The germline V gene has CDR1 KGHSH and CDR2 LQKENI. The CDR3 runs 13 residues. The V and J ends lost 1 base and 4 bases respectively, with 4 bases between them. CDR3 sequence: CASSPQATGELFF. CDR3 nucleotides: TGTGCCAGCTCACCACAAGCCACCGGGGAGCTGTTTTTT.

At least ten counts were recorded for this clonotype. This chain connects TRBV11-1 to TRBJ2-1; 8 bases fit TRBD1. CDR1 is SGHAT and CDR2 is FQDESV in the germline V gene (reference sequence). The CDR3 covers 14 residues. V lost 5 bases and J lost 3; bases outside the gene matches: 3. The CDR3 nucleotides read TGTGCCAGCAGCGGGGACAGGTACTACAATGAGCAGTTCTTC. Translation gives CASSGDRYYNEQFF.

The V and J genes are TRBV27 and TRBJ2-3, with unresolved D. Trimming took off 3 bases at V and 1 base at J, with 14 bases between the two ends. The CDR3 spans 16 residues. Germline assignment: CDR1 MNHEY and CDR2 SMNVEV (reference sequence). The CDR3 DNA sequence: TGTGCCAGCAGTTTCTTTGACCGTCTGGGCACAGATACGCAGTATTTT. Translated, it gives CASSFFDRLGTDTQYF.

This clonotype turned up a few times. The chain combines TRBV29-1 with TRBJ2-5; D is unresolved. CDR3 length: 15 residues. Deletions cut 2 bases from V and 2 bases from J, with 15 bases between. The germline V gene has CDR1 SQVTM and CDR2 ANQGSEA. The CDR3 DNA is TGCAGCGTTGAAATGGTTTCACAGCCTCAAGAGACCCAGTACTTC. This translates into CSVEMVSQPQETQYF.